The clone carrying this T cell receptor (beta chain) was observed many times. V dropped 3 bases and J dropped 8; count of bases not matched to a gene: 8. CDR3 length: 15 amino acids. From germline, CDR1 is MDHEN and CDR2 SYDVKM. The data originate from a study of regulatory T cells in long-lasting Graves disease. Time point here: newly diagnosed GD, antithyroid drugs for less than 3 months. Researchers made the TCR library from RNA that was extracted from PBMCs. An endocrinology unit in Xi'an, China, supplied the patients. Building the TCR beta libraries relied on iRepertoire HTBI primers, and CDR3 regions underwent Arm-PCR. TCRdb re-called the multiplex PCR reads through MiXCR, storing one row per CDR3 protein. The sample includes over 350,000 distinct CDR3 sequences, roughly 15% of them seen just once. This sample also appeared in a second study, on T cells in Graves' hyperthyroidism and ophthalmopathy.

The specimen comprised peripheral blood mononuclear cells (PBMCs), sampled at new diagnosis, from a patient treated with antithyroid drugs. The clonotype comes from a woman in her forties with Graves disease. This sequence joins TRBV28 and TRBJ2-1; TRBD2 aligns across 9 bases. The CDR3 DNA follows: TGTGCCAGCAGTTTCGGCGGGAGGGCCGTGGATGAGCAGTTCTTC. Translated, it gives CASSFGGRAVDEQFF.